This is a list of T cell receptor beta chains from one sample in a study of blood T cell repertoires in COVID-19. The table came from immunoSEQ multiplex PCR; TCRdb's copy has only in-frame clones and leaves some out. The sample has roughly 300,000 clones, under 90% seen once. Sequences were obtained from PBMCs or T cells enriched from blood (not recorded which). The source of these receptors is a young woman who had recovered from COVID-19. CDR3s include the opening cysteine and the closing phenylalanine or tryptophan. D genes are given only for firm matches. Size is stated for part of the rows, as once, few or many counts, or as a class when the clone is expanded.

abundance	v_gene	j_gene	d_gene	len	CDR3nt	CDR3aa
.	TRBV30	TRBJ1-5	.	22	TGTGCCTGGAGTGGTAGCGGGGCGACCGGGCTCACAGAAATCTGGAGCAATCAGCCCCAGCATTTT	CAWSGSGATGLTEIWSNQPQHF
.	TRBV29-1	TRBJ1-1	.	13	TGCAGCGTCCAATATCAACTAAACACTGAAGCTTTCTTT	CSVQYQLNTEAFF
.	TRBV27	TRBJ2-1	TRBD2	17	TGTGCCACCCAGGGACTAGCGGGAAATGGACTAGACAATGAGCAGTTCTTC	CATQGLAGNGLDNEQFF
.	TRBV28	TRBJ1-1	TRBD1	13	TGTGCCAGCAGGCCAGGGGGGAACACTGAAGCTTTCTTT	CASRPGGNTEAFF
once	TRBV6-5	TRBJ1-5	TRBD1	14	TGTGCCAGCACTCCGGGACAGGGGAATCAGCCCCAGCATTTT	CASTPGQGNQPQHF
.	TRBV24-1	TRBJ2-1	TRBD2	14	TGTGCCACCAGTACTAGCGGGGGGTCCAATGAGCAGTTCTTC	CATSTSGGSNEQFF
.	TRBV6-1	TRBJ2-7	.	15	TGTGCCAGCAGTGAAGCAGGAGGACGCAGCTACGAGCAGTACTTC	CASSEAGGRSYEQYF
.	TRBV7-3	TRBJ1-6	.	14	TGTGCCAGCAGCTTAGGAGTGGATAATTCACCCCTCCACTTT	CASSLGVDNSPLHF
.	TRBV10-1	TRBJ1-1	.	14	TGCGCCAGCAGTGATGGTGCAGGGGCGGGTGAAGCTTTCTTT	CASSDGAGAGEAFF
.	TRBV6-5	TRBJ1-4	.	15	TGTGCCAGCATCCGGGGGTCGGACACTAATGAAAAACTGTTTTTT	CASIRGSDTNEKLFF
.	TRBV3-1/TRBV3-2	TRBJ2-5	.	13	TGTGCCAGCGGGTGGAGGGGTCAAGAGACCCAGTACTTC	CASGWRGQETQYF
.	TRBV9	TRBJ2-2	TRBD1	14	TGTGCCAGCAGTCTCACGACAGGGCCCGGGGAGCTGTTTTTT	CASSLTTGPGELFF
.	TRBV21-1	TRBJ1-5	.	15	TGTGCCAGCAGCCCCGGGACAGGGGAGTGTCAGCCCCAGCATTTT	CASSPGTGECQPQHF
once	TRBV2	TRBJ1-2	.	13	TGTGCCAGCTCTAGGGACTCAAACTATGGCTACACCTTC	CASSRDSNYGYTF
.	TRBV5-1	TRBJ2-7	.	14	TGCGCCAGCAGAGAGAGCGCAGGGGTACTCGAGCAGTACTTC	CASRESAGVLEQYF
.	TRBV19	TRBJ1-5	.	16	TGTGCCAGTAGTATGTACCCGAGGATGGGCAATCAGCCCCAGCATTTT	CASSMYPRMGNQPQHF
.	TRBV7-9	TRBJ2-1	TRBD2	15	TGTGCCAGCAGCACCTTAGCGGGACGGAACAATGAGCAGTTCTTC	CASSTLAGRNNEQFF
.	TRBV5-1	TRBJ1-1	TRBD1	12	TGCGCCAGCAGCCGGGACAGGGCTGAAGCTTTCTTT	CASSRDRAEAFF
.	TRBV18	TRBJ2-7	TRBD2	18	TGTGCCAGCTCGAAGAGTCCACTCCCCCAGCGGGGCTCCTACGAGCAGTACTTC	CASSKSPLPQRGSYEQYF
.	TRBV11-3	TRBJ2-2	TRBD1	16	TGTGCCAGCAGCTTAGGGAGGACAGGGTCCACCGGGGAGCTGTTTTTT	CASSLGRTGSTGELFF
.	TRBV11-2	TRBJ1-1	.	14	TGTGCCAGCAGCTTACACAGGCAGAACACTGAAGCTTTCTTT	CASSLHRQNTEAFF
.	TRBV6-5	TRBJ1-1	.	15	TGTGCCAGCAGTACTCCAACCCAAGATTACACTGAAGCTTTCTTT	CASSTPTQDYTEAFF
.	TRBV9	TRBJ1-2	.	14	TGTGCCAGCAGCGTAGAAGGGAGTGACTATGGCTACACCTTC	CASSVEGSDYGYTF
.	TRBV11-2	TRBJ2-7	.	15	TGTGCCAGCAGCTTAGTGACGCTCGGGAACTACGAGCAGTACTTC	CASSLVTLGNYEQYF
.	TRBV5-1	TRBJ2-3	.	14	TGCGCCAGCAGCTTGGACGCGGTCACAGATACGCAGTATTTT	CASSLDAVTDTQYF
.	TRBV10-3	TRBJ1-5	.	15	TGTGCCATCATAGTCGCAGGTAGGGGCAGTCAGCCCCAGCATTTT	CAIIVAGRGSQPQHF
.	TRBV7-2	TRBJ1-1	.	14	TGTGCCAGCAGCTTAAATAGTGGGAACACTGAAGCTTTCTTT	CASSLNSGNTEAFF
.	TRBV11-2	TRBJ2-3	TRBD2	16	TGTGCCAGCAGCCCGGGGACTAGCTGGGGCACAGATACGCAGTATTTT	CASSPGTSWGTDTQYF
.	TRBV6-5	TRBJ1-1	TRBD1	16	TGTGCCAGCAGTTACTCCCAGACAGGGGAAAACACTGAAGCTTTCTTT	CASSYSQTGENTEAFF
.	TRBV6-5	TRBJ2-3	TRBD1	15	TGTGCCAGCATGCGCGCAGGGGGACACACAGATACGCAGTATTTT	CASMRAGGHTDTQYF
.	TRBV25-1	TRBJ1-1	.	12	TGTGCCAGCAGTGTTCCAGGGGATGAAGCTTTCTTT	CASSVPGDEAFF
.	TRBV3-1/TRBV3-2	TRBJ2-7	TRBD2	15	TGTGCCAGCAGCCAAAAAGGGCTAGCGGTCTACGAGCAGTACTTC	CASSQKGLAVYEQYF
.	TRBV7-9	TRBJ2-5	.	14	TGTGCCAGCAGCGCCGGCGGGTTAGGAGAGACCCAGTACTTC	CASSAGGLGETQYF
.	TRBV7-9	TRBJ1-2	TRBD1	14	TGTGCCAGCAGCCGGACAGGTAGTAACTATGGCTACACCTTC	CASSRTGSNYGYTF
.	TRBV5-8	TRBJ2-3	TRBD2	16	TGTGCCAGCAGCTTGGGGACTAGCGGGTTCACAGATACGCAGTATTTT	CASSLGTSGFTDTQYF
.	TRBV19	TRBJ2-2	TRBD2	19	TGTGCCAGTAGACACGGGTGGACTAGCGGGAGGGAGAACACCGGGGAGCTGTTTTTT	CASRHGWTSGRENTGELFF
once	TRBV15	TRBJ1-5	.	14	TGTGCCACTCAGACGGGGACACTGAATCAGCCCCAGCATTTT	CATQTGTLNQPQHF
.	TRBV6-5	TRBJ1-2	.	10	TGTGCCAGCAGCCTCCTCGGCTACACCTTC	CASSLLGYTF
medium-sized	TRBV10-1	TRBJ2-2	TRBD2	16	TGCGCCAGCAGTGAGATGGCTAGCGGGAGGTCCGGGGAGCTGTTTTTT	CASSEMASGRSGELFF
.	TRBV4-1	TRBJ2-3	TRBD2	16	TGCGCCAGCAGCCTTGGACTAGCGGGGAACACAGATACGCAGTATTTT	CASSLGLAGNTDTQYF
.	TRBV2	TRBJ2-3	TRBD2	17	TGTGCCAGCAGTGCAGATTTACTAGCGGGAGGAACAGATACGCAGTATTTT	CASSADLLAGGTDTQYF
.	TRBV7-2	TRBJ1-1	.	13	TGTGCCAGCAGCTTAATAATGAACACTGAAGCTTTCTTT	CASSLIMNTEAFF
.	TRBV6-5	TRBJ1-2	TRBD1	14	TGTGCCAGCAGTCAGGGACAGAAGAACTATGGCTACACCTTC	CASSQGQKNYGYTF
.	TRBV5-4	TRBJ1-1	.	14	TGTGCCAGCAGCTCGAGAGTAGTGAACACTGAAGCTTTCTTT	CASSSRVVNTEAFF
once	TRBV2	TRBJ1-5	.	14	TGTGCCAGCAGCCAAGGGGGGGGAACCCAGCCCCAGCATTTT	CASSQGGGTQPQHF
.	TRBV11-2	TRBJ1-3	.	15	TGTGCCAGCAGCTTAGAAAGGACAGTCGGAAACACCATATATTTT	CASSLERTVGNTIYF
.	TRBV3-1/TRBV3-2	TRBJ1-2	TRBD1	18	TGTGCCAGCAGCGATACCGGGACAGGTCCCCCCTGGGGTTATGGCTACACCTTC	CASSDTGTGPPWGYGYTF
.	TRBV3-1/TRBV3-2	TRBJ2-1	.	18	TGTGCCAGCAGCCATTCTGGGGGGGCTTTTAGCTCCTACAATGAGCAGTTCTTC	CASSHSGGAFSSYNEQFF
.	TRBV2	TRBJ1-6	.	13	TGTGCCAGCAGCCGCTCCTATAATTCACCCCTCCACTTT	CASSRSYNSPLHF